This record covers a single T cell receptor beta chain. This was the immunoSEQ v3 assay. Assay: immunoSEQ multiplex PCR; the TCRdb copy retains only in-frame clones and omits some. Of 9,500 to 15,000 clones listed, more than 75% are singletons. Time point specified: pre-treatment sample, taken before nivolumab and TIL therapy. This entry is derived from a study of TIL therapy for anti-PD-1-resistant metastatic lung cancer. Study-level information: Tumors carried a median about 1.4 non-synonymous mutations per megabase.

This CDR3 comprises 23 residues. V dropped 2 bases and J dropped 5 bases, with 40 bases sitting between them. CDR1 is MNHEY, CDR2 SMNVEV, per germline (reference sequence). This sequence joins TRBV27 and TRBJ2-7; possibly TRBD1 for D (6 bases). Sequencing used blood, obtained at baseline. This sequence was found in a person aged 25-85 years with non-small cell lung cancer. The CDR3 coding sequence is TGTGCCAGCAGTTTACAGCCCGTGGGGGCAAGGATCAAGGGGACGACGCCCCACAACGAGCAGTACTTC. It codes for CASSLQPVGARIKGTTPHNEQYF.